The 9 T cell receptor beta chains below all came from one sample that was sequenced in a study of blood T cell repertoires in COVID-19. The assay was immunoSEQ multiplex PCR, and TCRdb's table has in-frame clones only and misses some. Among around 60,000 clones listed, approximately 88% were seen once. The sequenced sample was peripheral blood. The source of these receptors is a human donor in a cohort sampled during active COVID-19.

The rearrangement links TRBV29-1 to TRBJ1-2; TRBD1 aligns across 7 bases. This CDR3 region has 11 residues. Germline lookup yields CDR1 SQVTM and CDR2 ANQGSEA. V shed 7 bases and J 3 bases; nucleotides not matched to a gene: 2. The CDR3 here is CSATGDYGYTF. The CDR3 DNA is TGCAGCGCCACAGGGGACTATGGCTACACCTTC.

This chain uses TRBV28 with TRBJ2-1; no firm D call. The CDR3 length is 11 residues. The V gene's germline CDR1 is MDHEN and CDR2 SYDVKM. Trimming left V 4 bases short and J 4 bases short, with 2 bases between. The CDR3 reads CASSSYNEQFF. The CDR3, as DNA: TGTGCCAGCAGTTCGTACAATGAGCAGTTCTTC.

The chain combines TRBV28 with TRBJ1-6, with 7 positions matching TRBD1. V was clipped by 3 bases and J by 0 bases; unmatched bases: 8. Per germline, CDR1 MDHEN and CDR2 SYDVKM. The CDR3 totals 18 residues. The CDR3 loop reads CASSFRTGLSSYNSPLHF. The CDR3 DNA reads as TGTGCCAGCAGTTTCAGGACAGGTCTTAGCTCCTATAATTCACCCCTCCACTTT.

The chain combines TRBV7-9 with TRBJ2-5; D might be TRBD1 (7 bases). Germline V gene sequence: CDR1 SEHNR, CDR2 FQNEAQ (reference sequence). V gave up 5 bases and J gave up 5 bases, with 15 bases separating them. CDR3 length: 14 amino acids. DNA of the CDR3: TGTGCCAGCAGCCATACGACAGGGAGGGAGACCCAGTACTTC. This sequence encodes CASSHTTGRETQYF.

The V gene is TRBV4-3, the J gene TRBJ1-2, with 11 bases identical to TRBD1. The germline V gene has CDR1 LGHNA and CDR2 YSLEER. V shed 0 bases and J 8 bases; nucleotides not matched to a gene: 5. The CDR3 contains 15 residues. The DNA for the CDR3 is TGCGCCAGCAGCCAAGATCGGGGACAGGGGGAGGGCTACACCTTC. Encoded protein: CASSQDRGQGEGYTF.

V gene TRBV7-8 combines with J gene TRBJ1-6, with D possibly matching TRBD1 (6 bases). Germline-derived CDR1 and CDR2 are SGHVS and FQNEAQ. V was clipped by 2 bases and J by 0 bases, with 17 bases between them. The CDR3 loop spans 19 amino acids. The CDR3 spells CASSLFSGDLSSYNSPLHF. For the CDR3, the DNA is TGTGCCAGCAGCTTATTTTCAGGGGACCTGAGCTCCTATAATTCACCCCTCCACTTT.

V is TRBV4-3 and J is TRBJ2-1, with 8 bases that match TRBD1. The junction had 8 bases not matched to a gene; V was cut back by 3 bases and J by 7 bases. The CDR3 length is 15 residues. The germline V gene has CDR1 LGHNA and CDR2 YSLEER. CDR3 in DNA: TGCGCCAGCAGCCACCAGGACAGGGCGACGAATGAGCAGTTCTTC. Translation: CASSHQDRATNEQFF.

The J gene is TRBJ1-1, the V gene TRBV4-1, with D uncertain. Germline-derived CDR1 and CDR2 are MGHRA and YSYEKL. The V end lost 4 bases, the J end lost 1 base, and 10 bases lay between the germline ends. CDR3 length equals 14 residues. The CDR3 spells CASSPPLRNTEAFF. The CDR3 DNA reads as TGCGCCAGCAGCCCGCCCCTAAGGAACACTGAAGCTTTCTTT.

The rearrangement links TRBV27 to TRBJ2-2; perhaps TRBD1 as D (6 bases). Germline loops: CDR1 MNHEY, CDR2 SMNVEV (reference sequence). V dropped 6 bases and J dropped 4 bases, with 15 bases sitting between them. CDR3 size: 15 residues. The CDR3 protein is CASRWLSGATGELFF. The DNA of the CDR3 is TGTGCCAGCAGGTGGCTTTCAGGGGCCACCGGGGAGCTGTTTTTT.